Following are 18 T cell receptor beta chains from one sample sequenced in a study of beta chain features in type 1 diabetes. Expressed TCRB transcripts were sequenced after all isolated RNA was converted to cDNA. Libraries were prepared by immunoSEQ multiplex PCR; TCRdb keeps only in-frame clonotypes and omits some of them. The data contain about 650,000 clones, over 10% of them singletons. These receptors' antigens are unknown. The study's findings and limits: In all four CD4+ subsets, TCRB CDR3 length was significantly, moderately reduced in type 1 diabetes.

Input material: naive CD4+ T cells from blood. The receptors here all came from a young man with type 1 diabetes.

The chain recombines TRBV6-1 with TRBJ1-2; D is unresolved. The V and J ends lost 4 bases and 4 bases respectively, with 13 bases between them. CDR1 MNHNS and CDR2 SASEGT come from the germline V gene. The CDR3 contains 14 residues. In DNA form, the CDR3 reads TGTGCCAGCAGTGGGTTTGGGTCCCCCTATGGCTACACCTTC. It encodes CASSGFGSPYGYTF.

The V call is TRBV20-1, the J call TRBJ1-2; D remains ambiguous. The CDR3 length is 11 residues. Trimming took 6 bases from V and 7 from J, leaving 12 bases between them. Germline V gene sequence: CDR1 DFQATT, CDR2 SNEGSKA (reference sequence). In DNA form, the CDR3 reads TGCAGTGCCTCCGACGGCTCTGGCTACACCTTC. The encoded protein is CSASDGSGYTF.

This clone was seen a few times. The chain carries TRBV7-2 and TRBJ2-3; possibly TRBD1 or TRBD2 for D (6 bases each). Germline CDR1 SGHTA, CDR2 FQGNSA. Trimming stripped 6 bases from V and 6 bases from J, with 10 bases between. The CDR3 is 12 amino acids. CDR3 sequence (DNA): TGTGCCAGCAGTAAAGGGGGGGATACGCAGTATTTT. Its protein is CASSKGGDTQYF.

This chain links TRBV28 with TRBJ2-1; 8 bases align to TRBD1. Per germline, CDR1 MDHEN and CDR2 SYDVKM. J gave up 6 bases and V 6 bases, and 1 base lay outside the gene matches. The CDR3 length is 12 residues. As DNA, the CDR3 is TGTGCCAGCAGCGGACAGGGCAATGAGCAGTTCTTC. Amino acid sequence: CASSGQGNEQFF.

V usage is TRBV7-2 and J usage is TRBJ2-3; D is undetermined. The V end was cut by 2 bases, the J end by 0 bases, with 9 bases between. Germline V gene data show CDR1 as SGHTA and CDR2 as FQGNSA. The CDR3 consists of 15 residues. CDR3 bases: TGTGCCAGCAGCTTACAGCTACAGAGCACAGATACGCAGTATTTT. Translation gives CASSLQLQSTDTQYF.

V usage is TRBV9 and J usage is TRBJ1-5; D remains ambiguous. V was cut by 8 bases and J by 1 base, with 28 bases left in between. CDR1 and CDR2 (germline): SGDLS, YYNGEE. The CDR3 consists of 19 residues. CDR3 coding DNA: TGTGCCAGTGTCCTCCCCTCGATCTTTTATGTAGGGAGCAATCAGCCCCAGCATTTT. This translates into CASVLPSIFYVGSNQPQHF.

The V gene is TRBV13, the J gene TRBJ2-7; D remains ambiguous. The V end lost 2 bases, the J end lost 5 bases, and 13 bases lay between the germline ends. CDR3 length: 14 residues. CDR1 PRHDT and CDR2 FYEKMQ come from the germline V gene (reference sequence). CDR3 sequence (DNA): TGTGCCAGCAGCTTATACCCCACTCGGGACGAGCAGTACTTC. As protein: CASSLYPTRDEQYF. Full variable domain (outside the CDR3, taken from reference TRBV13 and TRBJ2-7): AAGVIQSPRHLIKEKRETATLKCYPIPRHDTVYWYQQGPGQDPQFLISFYEKMQSDKGSIPDRFSAQQFSDYHSELNMSSLELGDSALYFCASSLYPTRDEQYFGPGTRLTVT.

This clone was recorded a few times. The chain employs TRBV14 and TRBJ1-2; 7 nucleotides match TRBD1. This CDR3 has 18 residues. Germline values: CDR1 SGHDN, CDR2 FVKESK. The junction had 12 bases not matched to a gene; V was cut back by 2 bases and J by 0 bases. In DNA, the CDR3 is TGTGCCAGCAGCCAAACTCTGCAGGGGGTGGCCCCTAACTATGGCTACACCTTC. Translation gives CASSQTLQGVAPNYGYTF.

CDR3: CASSEKRDRINSPLHF. Written as DNA, the CDR3 is TGTGCCAGCAGTGAGAAACGGGACAGGATTAATTCACCCCTCCACTTT. The chain couples TRBV2 to TRBJ1-6; TRBD1 matches 8 bases. CDR1 and CDR2 from the germline V gene are SNHLY and FYNNEI. The CDR3 length is 16 residues. J was trimmed by 6 bases and V by 3 bases; bases with no gene match: 7.

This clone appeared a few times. The CDR3 loop is CASSPPAGQGEKLFF. The CDR3 coding sequence is TGTGCCAGCTCACCACCGGCCGGACAAGGAGAAAAACTGTTTTTT. The genes are TRBV18 and TRBJ1-4; tentatively, D is TRBD1 (5 bases). The length of the CDR3 is 15 residues. Trimming cost V 0 bases and J 8 bases, with 13 bases left between them. The V gene's germline CDR1 is KGHSH and CDR2 LQKENI.

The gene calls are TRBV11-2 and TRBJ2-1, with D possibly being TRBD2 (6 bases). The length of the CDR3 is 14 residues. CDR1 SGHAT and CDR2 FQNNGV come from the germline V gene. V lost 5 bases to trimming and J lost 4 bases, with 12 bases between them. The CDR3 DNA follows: TGTGCCAGCAGCCCTTCCGGGACTTACAATGAGCAGTTCTTC. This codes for CASSPSGTYNEQFF.

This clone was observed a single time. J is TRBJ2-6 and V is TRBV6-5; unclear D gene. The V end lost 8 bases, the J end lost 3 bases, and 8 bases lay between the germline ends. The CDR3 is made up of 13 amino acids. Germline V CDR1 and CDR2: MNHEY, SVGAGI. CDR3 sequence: CASSWNGANVLTF. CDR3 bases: TGTGCCAGCTCATGGAATGGGGCCAACGTCCTGACTTTC.

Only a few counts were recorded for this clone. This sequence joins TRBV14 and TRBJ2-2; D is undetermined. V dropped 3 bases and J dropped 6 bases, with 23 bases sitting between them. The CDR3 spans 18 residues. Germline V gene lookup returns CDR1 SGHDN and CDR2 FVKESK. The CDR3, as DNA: TGTGCCAGCAGCCACGAGCGTTCATGGGAAGGGATCCCCGGGGAGCTGTTTTTT. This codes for CASSHERSWEGIPGELFF.

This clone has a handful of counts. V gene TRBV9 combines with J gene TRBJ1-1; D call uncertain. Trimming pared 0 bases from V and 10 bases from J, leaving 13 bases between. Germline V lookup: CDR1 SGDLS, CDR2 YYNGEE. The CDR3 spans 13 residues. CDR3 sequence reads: CASSVVGDTGAFF. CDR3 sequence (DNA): TGTGCCAGCAGCGTAGTGGGCGATACCGGAGCTTTCTTT.

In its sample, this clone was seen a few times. DNA of the CDR3: TGCGCCAGCAGCTTCGGGCAGCTCGCTAGTAATTCACCCCTCCACTTT. This encodes CASSFGQLASNSPLHF. The genes are TRBV5-1 and TRBJ1-6; D unclear. This CDR3 comprises 16 residues. Germline CDR1 and CDR2: SGHRS and YFSETQ. V lost 2 bases, J lost 6 bases, and 15 bases lay in between. Full variable domain (outside the CDR3, taken from reference TRBV5-1 and TRBJ1-6): KAGVTQTPRYLIKTRGQQVTLSCSPISGHRSVSWYQQTPGQGLQFLFEYFSETQRNKGNFPGRFSGRQFSNSRSEMNVSTLELGDSALYLCASSFGQLASNSPLHFGNGTRLTVT.

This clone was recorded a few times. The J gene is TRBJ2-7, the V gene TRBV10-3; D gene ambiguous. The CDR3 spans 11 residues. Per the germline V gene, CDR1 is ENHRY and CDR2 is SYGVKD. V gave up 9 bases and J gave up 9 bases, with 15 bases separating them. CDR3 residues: CAIDGVSGQYF. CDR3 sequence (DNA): TGTGCCATAGACGGCGTGTCTGGGCAGTACTTC.

The CDR3 DNA sequence: TGTGCCAGCACCAAAAATGAGGAAAAACTGTTTTTT. Residues: CASTKNEEKLFF. The gene calls are TRBV25-1 and TRBJ1-4; D is unclear. Per germline, CDR1 MGHDK and CDR2 SYGVNS. The length of the CDR3 is 12 residues. V lost 7 bases and J lost 8, with 11 bases in between.

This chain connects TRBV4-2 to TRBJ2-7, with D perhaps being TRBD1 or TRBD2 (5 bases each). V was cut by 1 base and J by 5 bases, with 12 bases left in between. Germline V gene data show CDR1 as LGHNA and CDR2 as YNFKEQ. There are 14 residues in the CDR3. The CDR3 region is CASSQVGWDDEQYF. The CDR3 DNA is TGTGCCAGCAGCCAAGTGGGGTGGGACGACGAGCAGTACTTC.